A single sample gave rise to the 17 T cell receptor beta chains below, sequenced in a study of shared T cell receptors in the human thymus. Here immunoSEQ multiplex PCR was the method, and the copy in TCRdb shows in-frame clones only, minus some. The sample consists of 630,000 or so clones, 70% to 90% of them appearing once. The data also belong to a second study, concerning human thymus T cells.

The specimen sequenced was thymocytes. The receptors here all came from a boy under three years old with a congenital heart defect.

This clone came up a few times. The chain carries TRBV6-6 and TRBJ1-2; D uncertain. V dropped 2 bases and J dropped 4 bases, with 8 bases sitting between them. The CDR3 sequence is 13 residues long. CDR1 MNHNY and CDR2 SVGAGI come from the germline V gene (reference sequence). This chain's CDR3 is CASSYVCRYGYTF. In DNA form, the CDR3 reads TGTGCCAGCAGTTACGTGTGTCGCTATGGCTACACCTTC.

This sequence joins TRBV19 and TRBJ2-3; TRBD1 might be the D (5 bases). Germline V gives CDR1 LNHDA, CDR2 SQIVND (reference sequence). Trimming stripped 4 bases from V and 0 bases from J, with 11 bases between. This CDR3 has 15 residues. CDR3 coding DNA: TGTGCCAGTAGTACCGACAGTTCTAGCACAGATACGCAGTATTTT. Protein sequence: CASSTDSSSTDTQYF.

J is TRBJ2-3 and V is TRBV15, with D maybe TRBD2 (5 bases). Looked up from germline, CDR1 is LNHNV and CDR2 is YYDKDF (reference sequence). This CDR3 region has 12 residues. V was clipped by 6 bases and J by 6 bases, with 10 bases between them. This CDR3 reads CATRHTGDTQYF. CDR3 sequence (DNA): TGTGCCACCAGGCATACGGGGGATACGCAGTATTTT.

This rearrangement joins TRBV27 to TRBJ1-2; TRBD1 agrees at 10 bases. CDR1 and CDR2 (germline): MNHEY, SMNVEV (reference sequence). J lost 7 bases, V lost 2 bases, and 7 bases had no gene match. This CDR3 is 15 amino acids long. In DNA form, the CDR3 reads TGTGCCAGCAGTTTAGGGACAGGGGTACGGAGTGGCTACACCTTC. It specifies CASSLGTGVRSGYTF.

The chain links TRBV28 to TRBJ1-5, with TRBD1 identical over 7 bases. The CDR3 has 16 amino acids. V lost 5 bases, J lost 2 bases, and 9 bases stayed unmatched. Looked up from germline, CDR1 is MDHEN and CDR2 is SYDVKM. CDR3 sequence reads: CASSGGGRGGNQPQHF. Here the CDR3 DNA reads TGTGCCAGCAGTGGAGGGGGCCGTGGGGGCAATCAGCCCCAGCATTTT.

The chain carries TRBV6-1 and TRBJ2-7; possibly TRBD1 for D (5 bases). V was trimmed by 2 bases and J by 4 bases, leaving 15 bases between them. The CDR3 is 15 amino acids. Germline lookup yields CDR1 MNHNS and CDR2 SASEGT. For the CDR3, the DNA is TGTGCCAGCAGTGAAACAGGCCCCCATGCTTACGAGCAGTACTTC. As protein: CASSETGPHAYEQYF.

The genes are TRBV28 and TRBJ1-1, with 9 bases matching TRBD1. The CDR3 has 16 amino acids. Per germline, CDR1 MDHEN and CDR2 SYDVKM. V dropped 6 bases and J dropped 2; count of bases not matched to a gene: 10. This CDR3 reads CASRYQTGGSNTEAFF. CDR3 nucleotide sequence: TGTGCCAGCAGGTACCAGACAGGGGGTAGTAACACTGAAGCTTTCTTT.

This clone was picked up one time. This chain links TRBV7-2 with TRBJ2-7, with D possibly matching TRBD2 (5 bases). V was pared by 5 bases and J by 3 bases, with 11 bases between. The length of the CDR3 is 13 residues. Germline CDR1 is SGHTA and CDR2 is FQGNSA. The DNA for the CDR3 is TGTGCCAGCAGCCTCTCAGACTACTACGAGCAGTACTTC. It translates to CASSLSDYYEQYF. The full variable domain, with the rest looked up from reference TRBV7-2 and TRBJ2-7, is GAGVSQSPSNKVTEKGKDVELRCDPISGHTALYWYRQSLGQGLEFLIYFQGNSAPDKSGLPSDRFSAERTGGSVSTLTIQRTQQEDSAVYLCASSLSDYYEQYFGPGTRLTVT.

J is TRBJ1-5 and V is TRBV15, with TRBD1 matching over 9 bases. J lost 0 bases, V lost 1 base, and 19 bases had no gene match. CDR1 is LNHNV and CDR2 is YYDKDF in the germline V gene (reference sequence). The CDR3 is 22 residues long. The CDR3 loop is CATSRGNLGTGSEVYSNQPQHF. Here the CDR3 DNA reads TGTGCCACCAGCAGAGGGAATTTAGGGACAGGGAGTGAGGTATATAGCAATCAGCCCCAGCATTTT.

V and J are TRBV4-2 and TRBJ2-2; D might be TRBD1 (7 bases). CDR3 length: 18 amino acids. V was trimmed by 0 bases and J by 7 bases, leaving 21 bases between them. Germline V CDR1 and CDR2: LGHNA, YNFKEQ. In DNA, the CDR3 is TGTGCCAGCAGCCAAGATTTAGGAGGGGGCGAGGATGGCGGGGAGCTGTTTTTT. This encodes CASSQDLGGGEDGGELFF.

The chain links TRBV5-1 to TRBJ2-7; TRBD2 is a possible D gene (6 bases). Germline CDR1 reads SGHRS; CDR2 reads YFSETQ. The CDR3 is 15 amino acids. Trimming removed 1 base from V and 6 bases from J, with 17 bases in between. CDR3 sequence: CASSLRWGDRVEQYF. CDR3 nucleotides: TGCGCCAGCAGCTTGCGGTGGGGGGACCGAGTCGAGCAGTACTTC.

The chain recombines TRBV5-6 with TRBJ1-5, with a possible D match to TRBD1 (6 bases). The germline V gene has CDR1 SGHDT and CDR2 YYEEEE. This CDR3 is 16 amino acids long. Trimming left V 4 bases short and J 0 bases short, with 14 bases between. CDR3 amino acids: CASSPWGRSSNQPQHF. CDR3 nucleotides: TGTGCCAGCAGCCCCTGGGGGCGGTCTAGCAATCAGCCCCAGCATTTT.

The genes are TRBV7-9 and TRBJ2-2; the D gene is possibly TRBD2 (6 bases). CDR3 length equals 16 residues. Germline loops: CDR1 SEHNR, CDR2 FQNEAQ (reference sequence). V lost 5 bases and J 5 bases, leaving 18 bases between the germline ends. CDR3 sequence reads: CASSITPGLETGELFF. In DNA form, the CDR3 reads TGTGCCAGCAGCATAACCCCGGGACTCGAGACCGGGGAGCTGTTTTTT.

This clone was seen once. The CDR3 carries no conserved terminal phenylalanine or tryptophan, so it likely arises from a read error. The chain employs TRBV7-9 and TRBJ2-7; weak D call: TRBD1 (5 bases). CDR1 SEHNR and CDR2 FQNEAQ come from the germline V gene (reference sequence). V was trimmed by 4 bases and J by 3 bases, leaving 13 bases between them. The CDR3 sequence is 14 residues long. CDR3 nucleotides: TGTGCCAGCAGCTCTACAGGTCCACTCTACGAGCAGTACCTC. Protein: CASSSTGPLYEQYL.

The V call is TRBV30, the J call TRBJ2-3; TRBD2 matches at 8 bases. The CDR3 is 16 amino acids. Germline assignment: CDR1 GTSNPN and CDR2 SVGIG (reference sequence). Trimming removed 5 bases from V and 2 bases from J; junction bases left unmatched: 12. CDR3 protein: CAWSGGGAGSTDTQYF. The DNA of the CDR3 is TGTGCCTGGTCCGGGGGGGGCGCCGGGTCCACAGATACGCAGTATTTT.

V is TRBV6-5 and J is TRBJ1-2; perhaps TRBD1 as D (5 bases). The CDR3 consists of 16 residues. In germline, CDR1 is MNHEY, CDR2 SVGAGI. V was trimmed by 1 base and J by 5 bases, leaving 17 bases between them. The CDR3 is CASSYWAGRIGYGYTF. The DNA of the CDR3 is TGTGCCAGCAGTTACTGGGCAGGGAGGATTGGATATGGCTACACCTTC.

The CDR3 reads CASTTQVGTGELFF. The CDR3 DNA sequence: TGTGCCAGCACTACCCAGGTCGGCACCGGGGAGCTGTTTTTT. The V and J genes are TRBV2 and TRBJ2-2; no clear D gene. Germline V gene lookup returns CDR1 SNHLY and CDR2 FYNNEI. CDR3 size: 14 residues. V lost 7 bases, J lost 4 bases, and 13 bases lay in between.